The clone carrying this T cell receptor beta chain was found a few times. The antigen is not known. The data were taken from a study of cytomegalovirus exposure and HLA in healthy donors. Findings of the study overall: Analysis was carried out at a later point, and it linked a missense DCLRE1C variant to TCR beta V- and J-gene trimming. The authors assumed roughly uniform sequencing depth across donors for presence/absence analyses.

CDR3 size: 14 residues. V was shortened by 7 bases and J by 8 bases, with 20 bases between the two germline ends. The V gene's germline CDR1 is MDHEN and CDR2 SYDVKM. The PCR ran on 60 Vbeta and 13 Jbeta primers. Some clones are missing from TCRdb's copy, which holds only in-frame ones; the method was immunoSEQ multiplex PCR. The data hold about 120,000 clones, with 81% observed a single time. Sample: PBMCs. The receptor comes from a woman aged 25 to 39 in good health and CMV-seronegative. This chain joins TRBV28 and TRBJ1-2; D possibly corresponds to TRBD1 (5 bases). The CDR3 bases are TGTGCCAGCACCTTGGGGGGGGTGTATAACGGCTACACCTTC. Its translation is CASTLGGVYNGYTF.